The 15 T cell receptor beta chains below all came from one sample that was sequenced in a study of shared clonotypes between healthy human individuals. TCRdb's table, derived via immunoSEQ multiplex PCR, lists solely in-frame clones and lacks some. The sample shows under 1,100,000 clones, under 80% of them seen only once. Sequencing input: memory CD4+ T cells sorted from blood. Subset meaning: CD45RA-negative fraction. These receptors came from a man aged 18 to 29 in good health.

In its sample, this clone was seen a few times. The CDR3 DNA reads as TGTGCCAGCAGTCCCGGGGGGTCTGGGGCCAACGTCCTGACTTTC. Its protein is CASSPGGSGANVLTF. The genes are TRBV2 and TRBJ2-6, with TRBD2 matching over 7 bases. From germline, CDR1 is SNHLY and CDR2 FYNNEI. The CDR3 totals 15 residues. The ends lost 5 bases at V and 1 base at J; junction bases unmatched: 2.

This clone was found a few times. The genes are TRBV29-1 and TRBJ2-1, with no clear D. The CDR3 has 12 residues. V shed 6 bases and J shed 1 base, with 7 bases lying between them. The germline gives CDR1 SQVTM, CDR2 ANQGSEA. The CDR3 nucleotides read TGCAGCGTACACCCTTCCTACAATGAGCAGTTCTTC. Translating gives CSVHPSYNEQFF.

V gene TRBV6-1 combines with J gene TRBJ1-2, with D perhaps matching TRBD1 (6 bases). Germline CDR1 reads MNHNS; CDR2 reads SASEGT. The CDR3 contains 15 residues. Trimming removed 7 bases at V and 4 bases at J, with 19 bases between. The CDR3 protein is CASMLAGGPTYGYTF. As DNA, the CDR3 is TGTGCCAGCATGCTTGCCGGGGGCCCAACCTATGGCTACACCTTC.

CDR3 loop: CASSESSNEQFF. DNA for the CDR3: TGCGCCAGCAGTGAGTCGTCCAATGAGCAGTTCTTC. This chain uses TRBV10-2 with TRBJ2-1; D remains ambiguous. The CDR3 is 12 amino acids. Germline CDR1 reads WSHSY; CDR2 reads SAAADI. V lost 0 bases and J 6 bases, leaving 3 bases between the germline ends.

This chain joins TRBV15 and TRBJ1-2; D is ambiguous. CDR3 length: 14 residues. CDR1 is LNHNV and CDR2 is YYDKDF in the germline V gene (reference sequence). V was shortened by 8 bases and J by 4 bases, with 17 bases between the two germline ends. The CDR3 sequence: CATGAGGSFYGYTF. Here the CDR3 DNA reads TGTGCCACCGGTGCAGGCGGATCTTTCTATGGCTACACCTTC.

The genes are TRBV2 and TRBJ1-6, with 9 bases matching TRBD1. There are 13 residues in the CDR3. The trim removed 6 bases at V and 10 bases at J, leaving 4 bases unmatched. Germline lookup yields CDR1 SNHLY and CDR2 FYNNEI. The CDR3 here is CASRGQGSSPLHF. CDR3 bases: TGTGCCAGCAGGGGACAGGGATCCTCACCCCTCCACTTT.

Note on this clone: Other nucleotide sequences in the sample specify the same CDR3. The V gene is TRBV7-9, the J gene TRBJ2-5; D is unresolved. The DNA end is a closer match to TRBJ2-7, so the J assignment may be wrong. Germline CDR1 SEHNR, CDR2 FQNEAQ (reference sequence). The CDR3 has 12 residues. The CDR3 nucleotides read TGTGCCAGCAGCTTAGGGGCCTACGAGCAGTACTTC. Amino acids: CASSLGAYEQYF.

This clone was observed at least ten times. The genes are TRBV7-9 and TRBJ2-7; TRBD1 aligns across 8 bases. Germline assignment: CDR1 SEHNR and CDR2 FQNEAQ (reference sequence). The V segment lost 10 bases and the J segment 2 bases; nucleotides outside the gene matches: 10. The CDR3 spans 14 residues. CDR3 residues: CATSTGVQAYEQYF. DNA for the CDR3: TGTGCCACCTCGACAGGGGTTCAGGCCTACGAGCAGTACTTC.

The DNA for the CDR3 is TGTGCCTGGAGTTTTTCTACGGACAGCCAATATAGCAATCAGCCCCAGCATTTT. As protein: CAWSFSTDSQYSNQPQHF. The V call is TRBV30, the J call TRBJ1-5; perhaps TRBD1 as D (6 bases). There are 18 residues in the CDR3. The germline V and J ends were trimmed by 2 bases and 0 bases, with 20 bases remaining between them. Germline loops: CDR1 GTSNPN, CDR2 SVGIG (reference sequence).

The rearrangement links TRBV10-1 to TRBJ2-1; 8 positions agree with TRBD2. V dropped 5 bases and J dropped 6; count of bases not matched to a gene: 6. Germline V gene data show CDR1 as WNHNN and CDR2 as SYGVQD (reference sequence). The CDR3 loop spans 14 amino acids. The CDR3 DNA follows: TGCGCCAGCAGTTACGGGGGGGCCCGCAATGAGCAGTTCTTC. Its translation: CASSYGGARNEQFF.

Notes on this clone: The sample contains more than one DNA sequence encoding this CDR3. The chain carries TRBV18 and TRBJ2-7, with TRBD2 identical over 10 bases. V lost 3 bases to trimming and J lost 4 bases; unmatched junction nucleotides: 0. The CDR3 contains 13 residues. Germline assignment: CDR1 KGHSH and CDR2 LQKENI. CDR3 region: CASSPGLAYEQYF. CDR3 nucleotide sequence: TGTGCCAGCTCACCGGGACTAGCGTACGAGCAGTACTTC.

This clone was found a few times. The rearrangement uses TRBV29-1 and TRBJ2-2, with no clear D. The CDR3 sequence is 11 residues long. Germline V gene lookup returns CDR1 SQVTM and CDR2 ANQGSEA. V lost 6 bases to trimming and J lost 7 bases, with 9 bases between them. Here the CDR3 reads CSVGWGGELFF. The CDR3 nucleotides read TGCAGCGTCGGCTGGGGCGGGGAGCTGTTTTTT.

On this clone: Other DNA sequences in this sample translate to the same CDR3. J is TRBJ2-1 and V is TRBV7-9; D remains unclear. The CDR3 runs to 14 residues. Germline assignment: CDR1 SEHNR and CDR2 FQNEAQ (reference sequence). Trimming took off 0 bases at V and 2 bases at J, with 5 bases between the two ends. The chain's CDR3 is CASSLAGTYNEQFF. The DNA for the CDR3 is TGTGCCAGCAGCTTAGCAGGAACCTACAATGAGCAGTTCTTC.

This chain joins TRBV7-2 and TRBJ2-1; TRBD1 or TRBD2 may be the D gene (5 bases each). From germline, CDR1 is SGHTA and CDR2 FQGNSA. CDR3 length: 14 residues. Trimming stripped 0 bases from V and 7 bases from J, with 10 bases between. The CDR3 spells CASSLAGELNEQFF. The CDR3 nucleotides read TGTGCCAGCAGCTTAGCAGGGGAGTTGAATGAGCAGTTCTTC.

The chain uses TRBV13 and TRBJ1-3; 7 bases agree with TRBD1. V dropped 3 bases and J dropped 0; count of bases not matched to a gene: 2. The CDR3 totals 15 residues. CDR1 and CDR2 from the germline V gene are PRHDT and FYEKMQ (reference sequence). Written as DNA, the CDR3 is TGTGCCAGCAGCTTTGACAGGGACTCTGGAAACACCATATATTTT. This gives the protein CASSFDRDSGNTIYF.